This T cell receptor beta chain was identified during a study of blood T cell repertoires in COVID-19. Overall study: Acute and convalescent COVID-19 samples came from the United States, Italy and Spain. PBMCs, B-cell-depleted T cells, or T cells provided the cDNA or gDNA that made up the material.

Germline V gives CDR1 SGHTA, CDR2 FQGNSA. Unmatched junction bases numbered 10, after V lost 0 bases and J lost 3 bases. The length of the CDR3 is 17 residues. The Seattle patients joined while their infection was active and were tracked longitudinally afterward. Authors' analysis steps: Cell counts per sample came from amplifying reference gene primers. TCRdb's table, derived via immunoSEQ multiplex PCR, lists solely in-frame clones and lacks some. The V and J calls and the clone size are those of that table, but D and trimming were determined from the DNA. The sample lists about 300,000 clones; about 89% were seen once.

The sequence was obtained from a woman aged 25 to 39 with COVID-19, enrolled during active disease. Sample: peripheral blood. The rearrangement joins TRBV7-2 to TRBJ2-7; 8 positions match TRBD1. The CDR3 DNA reads as TGTGCCAGCAGCTTAGCGATGGAGTGGACAGGGATCTACGAGCAGTACTTC. Translated, it gives CASSLAMEWTGIYEQYF.